These 10 T cell receptor beta chains were sequenced from one sample in a study of T cells in localized non-small cell lung cancer. TCRdb's table, derived via immunoSEQ multiplex PCR, lists solely in-frame clones and lacks some. The sample records fewer than 6,500 clones, roughly 45% being singletons. The source was lung tumor tissue, collected before any cancer treatment. Receptors originate from a man aged 35 to 69 with stage I lung adenocarcinoma.

This clone was picked up one time. J is TRBJ2-7 and V is TRBV30; TRBD1 matches at 8 bases. Looked up from germline, CDR1 is GTSNPN and CDR2 is SVGIG (reference sequence). This CDR3 has 13 amino acids. Trimming cost V 3 bases and J 3 bases; bases outside gene matches: 4. The CDR3 reads CAWRGQGVYEQYF. CDR3 in DNA: TGTGCCTGGAGAGGACAGGGTGTCTACGAGCAGTACTTC.

The chain links TRBV5-1 to TRBJ2-7; a possible D gene is TRBD1 (5 bases). The V end lost 0 bases, the J end lost 7 bases, and 14 bases lay between the germline ends. Germline-derived CDR1 and CDR2 are SGHRS and YFSETQ. This CDR3 has 14 amino acids. DNA for the CDR3: TGCGCCAGCAGCTTGGACGGCAGGGAAAGGGAGCAGTACTTC. Protein sequence: CASSLDGREREQYF. The variable domain in full, with the rest retrieved from reference TRBV5-1 and TRBJ2-7, is KAGVTQTPRYLIKTRGQQVTLSCSPISGHRSVSWYQQTPGQGLQFLFEYFSETQRNKGNFPGRFSGRQFSNSRSEMNVSTLELGDSALYLCASSLDGREREQYFGPGTRLTVT.

This chain links TRBV28 with TRBJ2-7, with a weak D call TRBD1 (5 bases). V lost 3 bases to trimming and J lost 6 bases, with 15 bases between them. Germline V gene sequence: CDR1 MDHEN, CDR2 SYDVKM. CDR3 length: 14 residues. The CDR3 region has the DNA TGTGCCAGCAGTTTGGAGAGCAGGGTGCGCGAGCAGTACTTC. It yields the protein CASSLESRVREQYF.

The V call is TRBV11-3, the J call TRBJ2-7; 8 bases are shared with TRBD1. The CDR3 is 14 amino acids. The germline V gene encodes CDR1 SGHNT and CDR2 YENEEA. Unmatched junction bases numbered 7, after V lost 3 bases and J lost 6 bases. The DNA of the CDR3 is TGTGCCAGCAGCTTGATCGGACAGGGAAGCGAGCAGTACTTC. Its protein is CASSLIGQGSEQYF.

V and J are TRBV25-1 and TRBJ1-2; D might be TRBD1 (6 bases). The CDR3 runs to 15 residues. Trimming removed 6 bases at V and 7 bases at J, with 21 bases between. Germline V gene data show CDR1 as MGHDK and CDR2 as SYGVNS. The CDR3 sequence: CASSAPGLGAGGYTF. CDR3 in DNA: TGTGCCAGCAGCGCTCCAGGGTTGGGGGCCGGTGGCTACACCTTC.

The chain couples TRBV18 to TRBJ2-5; tentatively, D is TRBD1 (6 bases). In germline, CDR1 is KGHSH, CDR2 LQKENI. This CDR3 is 13 amino acids long. V was trimmed by 4 bases and J by 2 bases, leaving 8 bases between them. CDR3 sequence: CASSLGQQETQYF. The CDR3 bases are TGTGCCAGCTCACTCGGACAGCAAGAGACCCAGTACTTC.

The V and J genes are TRBV6-8 and TRBJ2-3; D unresolved. Trimming took 4 bases from V and 5 from J, leaving 7 bases between them. CDR3 length equals 12 residues. The germline gives CDR1 MNHGY, CDR2 SAAAGT. The DNA for the CDR3 is TGTGCCAGCAGTTCAGACGGAGATACGCAGTATTTT. This codes for CASSSDGDTQYF.

This clone was observed many times. The chain joins TRBV11-3 to TRBJ2-5; tentatively, D is TRBD2 (6 bases). V was trimmed by 1 base and J by 2 bases, leaving 11 bases between them. The CDR3 spans 15 residues. Germline CDR1 and CDR2: SGHNT and YENEEA. This CDR3 is CASSLVGTAQETQYF. The DNA of the CDR3 is TGTGCCAGCAGCTTAGTTGGGACTGCTCAAGAGACCCAGTACTTC.

The genes are TRBV18 and TRBJ2-4, with 8 bases aligning to TRBD1. The CDR3 has 16 residues. Looked up from germline, CDR1 is KGHSH and CDR2 is LQKENI. V lost 2 bases to trimming and J lost 8 bases; unmatched junction nucleotides: 11. The CDR3 sequence: CASSPIGQGAKYIQYF. The CDR3 bases are TGTGCCAGCTCACCAATTGGGCAGGGGGCGAAGTACATTCAGTACTTC.

The rearrangement uses TRBV29-1 and TRBJ2-5; D is tentatively TRBD1 or TRBD2 (5 bases each). Germline V gene sequence: CDR1 SQVTM, CDR2 ANQGSEA. The CDR3 runs 12 residues. Between the trimmed V and J ends, which lost 5 bases and 4 bases, there was a span of 11 bases. The CDR3 protein is CSVSGTGETQYF. Here the CDR3 DNA reads TGCAGCGTTTCCGGGACGGGAGAGACCCAGTACTTC. Complete variable domain (other parts from reference TRBV29-1 and TRBJ2-5): SAVISQKPSRDICQRGTSLTIQCQVDSQVTMMFWYRQQPGQSLTLIATANQGSEATYESGFVIDKFPISRPNLTFSTLTVSNMSPEDSSIYLCSVSGTGETQYFGPGTRLLVL.